Listed below are T cell receptor beta chains from one sample, sequenced in a study of CD8 T cells in ankylosing spondylitis. TCRdb re-derived calls from the 5' RACE reads in MiXCR, one entry per CDR3 protein. This sample carries hundreds of thousands of distinct CDR3 sequences, approximately 26% of them seen once, and the ten largest clones take about 0.89%. The sequenced material came from blood, either unsorted or a sorted T cell fraction (not recorded which). The receptors come from a male donor with ankylosing spondylitis. Both conserved end residues are part of each CDR3. D genes are given only for firm matches. Rows give clone size only sometimes, using once, few, many, or a class for an expanded clone.

d_call clone_size j_call v_call cdr3_aa cdr3_nt
TRBD1 . TRBJ1-4 TRBV25-1 CASSEPGTATEKLFF TGTGCCAGCAGTGAACCCGGGACAGCGACTGAAAAACTGTTTTTT
TRBD1 once TRBJ1-1 TRBV24-1 CATSDDRVGGTEAFF TGTGCCACCAGTGATGACAGGGTCGGGGGCACTGAAGCTTTCTTT
. few TRBJ2-2 TRBV11-2 CASTTGLLAGELFF TGTGCCAGCACCACGGGACTCCTGGCCGGGGAGCTGTTTTTT
TRBD2 . TRBJ2-1 TRBV12-3/TRBV12-4 CASSFGTSGRSYNEQFF TGTGCCAGCAGTTTCGGGACTAGCGGGAGATCCTACAATGAGCAGTTCTTC
. many TRBJ2-1 TRBV4-2 CASSLSGIYEQFF TGTGCCAGCAGTCTATCAGGGATTTATGAGCAGTTCTTC
. . TRBJ1-5 TRBV12-3/TRBV12-4 CASSPRIWEPQHF TGTGCCAGCAGCCCGAGGATTTGGGAGCCCCAGCATTTT
. . TRBJ2-1 TRBV6-2/TRBV6-3 CASSYGGANSYNEQFF TGTGCCAGCAGTTACGGCGGAGCGAACTCCTACAATGAGCAGTTCTTC
. . TRBJ2-2 TRBV20-1 CSAHQGNTGELFF TGCAGTGCCCACCAAGGCAACACCGGGGAGCTGTTTTTT
. . TRBJ2-3 TRBV7-2 CASSRRTGSTDTQYF TGTGCCAGCAGCCGCCGGACCGGCAGCACAGATACGCAGTATTTT
TRBD1 . TRBJ2-5 TRBV29-1 CSVGSGTGVETQYF TGCAGCGTTGGTTCCGGGACAGGGGTGGAGACCCAGTACTTC
TRBD2 . TRBJ2-3 TRBV12-3/TRBV12-4 CASRRTSESTDTQYF TGTGCCAGCAGGCGGACTAGCGAAAGCACAGATACGCAGTATTTT
. . TRBJ1-5 TRBV6-1 CASSARQLNSNQPQHF TGTGCCAGCAGTGCCCGACAGTTGAATAGCAATCAGCCCCAGCATTTT
. few TRBJ2-5 TRBV6-5 CASSSQGGEETQYF TGTGCCAGCAGTTCCCAGGGGGGGGAAGAGACCCAGTACTTC
TRBD2 few TRBJ2-3 TRBV7-2 CASSQGGRGTDTQYF TGTGCCAGCAGCCAAGGCGGGAGAGGCACAGATACGCAGTATTTT
. few TRBJ2-6 TRBV12-3/TRBV12-4 CASSFRDAGANVLTF TGTGCCAGCAGTTTCCGGGACGCTGGGGCCAACGTCCTGACTTTC
. . TRBJ2-1 TRBV29-1 CSVEFGDEQFF TGCAGCGTTGAATTTGGGGATGAGCAGTTCTTC
. . TRBJ2-4 TRBV5-1 CASSFGGGEGDIQYF TGCGCCAGCAGCTTTGGAGGGGGCGAAGGGGACATTCAGTACTTC